This TCR beta chain appears in the sequencing data of a study of blood T cell repertoires in COVID-19. Study summary: Acute-phase and convalescent COVID-19 samples originated in the United States, Italy and Spain. Sources were T cells, B-cell-depleted T cells, or PBMCs; the material itself was cDNA or gDNA.

Profiling relied on immunoSEQ multiplex PCR, and the TCRdb table lists in-frame clones only, not all of them. Of 200,000 to 250,000 clones listed, 92% are singletons. Seattle patients were enrolled while actively infected and followed longitudinally. Germline V lookup: CDR1 LGHDT, CDR2 YNNKEL (reference sequence). Trimming pared 1 base from V and 5 bases from J, leaving 18 bases between. The CDR3 is made up of 16 amino acids. This clone has just one count. The V gene is TRBV3-1 (or the pseudogene TRBV3-2), the J gene TRBJ2-7; the D gene is possibly TRBD1 (6 bases). The specimen sequenced was peripheral blood. The clonotype was recovered from a man between 60 and 75 years old with COVID-19, enrolled during active disease. Written as DNA, the CDR3 is TGTGCCAGCAGCCAAGGATCCCTTAACAGGGCCAACGAGCAGTACTTC. Residues: CASSQGSLNRANEQYF.